Each of the 29 T cell receptor beta chains below was sequenced from the same sample in a study of technical replicates of blood from a handful of donors. Libraries were prepared by immunoSEQ multiplex PCR; TCRdb keeps only in-frame clonotypes and omits some of them. Of some 82,000 clones listed, 95% to 98% are singletons. Sequenced input: T cells isolated from PBMCs. The receptors come from a human donor in good health.

This chain links TRBV5-1 with TRBJ2-1, with 7 bases identical to TRBD1. CDR1 SGHRS and CDR2 YFSETQ come from the germline V gene. Unmatched junction bases numbered 13, after V lost 2 bases and J lost 5 bases. The CDR3 extends over 17 amino acids. This CDR3 reads CASSLPLYRGEDNEQFF. The CDR3 nucleotides read TGCGCCAGCAGCTTACCACTCTACAGGGGCGAGGACAATGAGCAGTTCTTC. The full variable domain, its missing parts supplied by reference TRBV5-1 and TRBJ2-1, is KAGVTQTPRYLIKTRGQQVTLSCSPISGHRSVSWYQQTPGQGLQFLFEYFSETQRNKGNFPGRFSGRQFSNSRSEMNVSTLELGDSALYLCASSLPLYRGEDNEQFFGPGTRLTVL.

This chain connects TRBV6-5 to TRBJ2-1; weak D call: TRBD1 (6 bases). Germline CDR1 and CDR2: MNHEY and SVGAGI. The V gene lost 2 bases and the J gene lost 8 bases, with 19 bases spanning the gap. The CDR3 is 16 amino acids. The CDR3 protein is CASSYLGAPEVDEQFF. In DNA form, the CDR3 reads TGTGCCAGCAGTTACCTGGGGGCACCGGAGGTGGATGAGCAGTTCTTC.

This clone was seen a single time. The rearrangement links TRBV7-9 to TRBJ2-2; 7 bases fit TRBD2. V lost 3 bases and J lost 0; bases outside the gene matches: 1. This CDR3 spans 15 amino acids. Germline assignment: CDR1 SEHNR and CDR2 FQNEAQ (reference sequence). The CDR3 loop is CASSFGGTNTGELFF. The CDR3 DNA reads TGTGCCAGCAGCTTCGGGGGGACGAACACCGGGGAGCTGTTTTTT.

J is TRBJ2-4 and V is TRBV6-5, with D perhaps matching TRBD1 (6 bases). CDR3 size: 13 residues. Germline V gives CDR1 MNHEY, CDR2 SVGAGI. V lost 5 bases and J lost 6, with 11 bases in between. The CDR3 DNA reads as TGTGCCAGCAGTCGCGGACAGACAAACATTCAGTACTTC. This codes for CASSRGQTNIQYF.

The chain joins TRBV25-1 to TRBJ2-7; D gene ambiguous. The CDR3 runs to 12 residues. Trimming stripped 3 bases from V and 5 bases from J, with 8 bases between. Germline loops: CDR1 MGHDK, CDR2 SYGVNS. The CDR3 loop is CASSEPGHEQYF. The CDR3 DNA reads TGTGCCAGCAGTGAGCCTGGCCACGAGCAGTACTTC.

This chain connects TRBV10-3 to TRBJ2-5, with 8 bases matching TRBD1. Germline V lookup: CDR1 ENHRY, CDR2 SYGVKD. With 6 bases clipped from V and 4 bases from J, the junction kept 4 bases outside the gene matches. The CDR3 is 13 residues long. The CDR3 loop reads CAISFDRGETQYF. The CDR3 region has the DNA TGTGCCATCAGCTTTGACAGGGGAGAGACCCAGTACTTC.

The rearrangement links TRBV6-5 to TRBJ1-1; D may be TRBD1 (6 bases). This CDR3 spans 14 amino acids. V was trimmed by 7 bases and J by 4 bases, leaving 16 bases between them. Per the germline V gene, CDR1 is MNHEY and CDR2 is SVGAGI. CDR3 in amino acids: CASTPRGWGTEAFF. The CDR3 coding sequence is TGTGCCAGCACTCCCAGGGGTTGGGGCACTGAAGCTTTCTTT.

The chain has TRBV18 and TRBJ1-1; 8 positions agree with TRBD1. Germline values: CDR1 KGHSH, CDR2 LQKENI. J was trimmed by 0 bases and V by 3 bases; bases with no gene match: 3. The CDR3 runs 15 residues. The CDR3 nucleotides are TGTGCCAGCTCACCCGGGACAGGTATGAACACTGAAGCTTTCTTT. It specifies CASSPGTGMNTEAFF.

The rearrangement links TRBV4-1 to TRBJ2-3; perhaps TRBD2 as D (6 bases). The CDR3 runs 18 residues. CDR1 is MGHRA, CDR2 YSYEKL, per germline. Trimming shortened V by 0 bases and J by 1 base, and 17 bases separated the two germline ends. The DNA of the CDR3 is TGCGCCAGCAGCCAAGAAGTCCCACTAGCAATAGGCACAGATACGCAGTATTTT. This encodes CASSQEVPLAIGTDTQYF.

This clone was recorded only once. V usage is TRBV5-4 and J usage is TRBJ2-1, with 12 bases matching TRBD2. CDR3 length equals 15 residues. Trimming cost V 4 bases and J 9 bases; bases outside gene matches: 8. Germline lookup yields CDR1 SGHNT and CDR2 YYREEE (reference sequence). The CDR3 DNA follows: TGTGCCAGCAGCCCCGGACTAGCGGGATCTAGTGAGCAGTTCTTC. Protein product: CASSPGLAGSSEQFF.

The chain has TRBV28 and TRBJ1-2, with D hard to call. CDR1 is MDHEN, CDR2 SYDVKM, per germline. Between the trimmed V and J ends, which lost 4 bases and 3 bases, there was a span of 9 bases. The CDR3 is 13 amino acids. CDR3 region: CASSSKDYYGYTF. CDR3 nucleotide sequence: TGTGCCAGCAGTTCCAAAGACTACTATGGCTACACCTTC.

The chain joins TRBV13 to TRBJ2-7, with TRBD1 matching over 7 bases. Germline lookup yields CDR1 PRHDT and CDR2 FYEKMQ (reference sequence). The CDR3 length is 13 residues. Trimming at V came to 5 bases and at J to 7 bases, leaving 8 bases not matched to a gene. DNA for the CDR3: TGTGCCAGCAGCCCGGACAGGTTGGGGGAGCAGTACTTC. Protein: CASSPDRLGEQYF.

The J gene is TRBJ2-3, the V gene TRBV6-5; perhaps TRBD2 as D (6 bases). This CDR3 is built from 14 residues. Germline CDR1 reads MNHEY; CDR2 reads SVGAGI. V was trimmed by 4 bases and J by 4 bases, leaving 12 bases between them. Here the CDR3 DNA reads TGTGCCAGCAGTTGGGGGGTCCCTCCAGATACGCAGTATTTT. Protein: CASSWGVPPDTQYF.

The chain links TRBV19 to TRBJ2-2; TRBD2 aligns across 7 bases. This CDR3 is 14 amino acids long. Germline lookup yields CDR1 LNHDA and CDR2 SQIVND (reference sequence). V shed 8 bases and J 4 bases; nucleotides not matched to a gene: 7. The CDR3 protein is CASGGLVGTGELFF. The CDR3 DNA reads as TGTGCCAGTGGCGGACTAGTCGGCACCGGGGAGCTGTTTTTT. Based on the CDR3 plus reference TRBV19 and TRBJ2-2, the full variable domain is DGGITQSPKYLFRKEGQNVTLSCEQNLNHDAMYWYRQDPGQGLRLIYYSQIVNDFQKGDIAEGYSVSREKKESFPLTVTSAQKNPTAFYLCASGGLVGTGELFFGEGSRLTVL.

This clone was seen more than once but under ten times. The gene calls are TRBV5-4 and TRBJ1-2; TRBD1 agrees at 9 bases. Germline loops: CDR1 SGHNT, CDR2 YYREEE (reference sequence). The CDR3 extends over 13 amino acids. Losses at the gene ends were 6 bases for V and 6 bases for J; bases not matched to a gene: 6. CDR3 amino acids: CASIVQGAHGYTF. The CDR3 bases are TGTGCCAGCATTGTACAGGGGGCGCATGGCTACACCTTC.

V gene TRBV6-5 combines with J gene TRBJ2-4, with 8 bases fitting TRBD1. CDR3 length: 15 amino acids. CDR1 is MNHEY, CDR2 SVGAGI, per germline. V lost 0 bases, J lost 7 bases, and 5 bases stayed unmatched. This CDR3 reads CASSYSETGANIQYF. CDR3 bases: TGTGCCAGCAGTTACTCTGAGACAGGGGCCAACATTCAGTACTTC.

This rearrangement joins TRBV2 to TRBJ2-7, with 9 bases fitting TRBD1. Germline CDR1 is SNHLY and CDR2 is FYNNEI. CDR3 length equals 15 residues. Germline trimming cut 10 bases from V and 1 base from J; bases unmatched to any gene: 11. CDR3 region: CAMQPTGGISYEQYF. The CDR3 DNA sequence: TGTGCCATGCAACCGACAGGGGGGATTTCCTACGAGCAGTACTTC. Full variable domain (outside the CDR3, taken from reference TRBV2 and TRBJ2-7): EPEVTQTPSHQVTQMGQEVILRCVPISNHLYFYWYRQILGQKVEFLVSFYNNEISEKSEIFDDQFSVERPDGSNFTLKIRSTKLEDSAMYFCAMQPTGGISYEQYFGPGTRLTVT.

V gene TRBV7-3 combines with J gene TRBJ2-2; D ambiguous. Germline lookup yields CDR1 SGHTA and CDR2 FQGTGA. Trimming shortened V by 3 bases and J by 5 bases, and 4 bases separated the two germline ends. The CDR3 contains 12 residues. The CDR3 loop reads CASSFKTGELFF. The CDR3 DNA reads TGTGCCAGCAGCTTCAAAACCGGGGAGCTGTTTTTT.

The chain joins TRBV6-5 to TRBJ2-1, with TRBD1 as a possible D gene (6 bases). CDR1 MNHEY and CDR2 SVGAGI come from the germline V gene. Trimming cost V 6 bases and J 5 bases, with 11 bases left between them. The CDR3 is 13 amino acids. The CDR3, as DNA: TGTGCCAGCAGCCCCAGGGGAAACAATGAGCAGTTCTTC. Translation: CASSPRGNNEQFF.

The rearrangement uses TRBV19 and TRBJ2-5; D may be TRBD1 (5 bases). Trimming stripped 6 bases from V and 5 bases from J, with 19 bases between. Germline V gene data show CDR1 as LNHDA and CDR2 as SQIVND (reference sequence). CDR3 length: 15 amino acids. The CDR3 spells CASSNFQGFGETQYF. In DNA form, the CDR3 reads TGTGCCAGTAGCAACTTCCAGGGATTCGGTGAGACCCAGTACTTC.

The V gene is TRBV29-1, the J gene TRBJ2-7; the match to TRBD1 covers 12 bases. V lost 6 bases to trimming and J lost 7 bases; unmatched junction nucleotides: 10. The germline V gene encodes CDR1 SQVTM and CDR2 ANQGSEA. This CDR3 spans 14 amino acids. In DNA form, the CDR3 reads TGCAGCGTCCGCTCCGGGACAGGGGGCTGGGAGCAGTACTTC. Protein sequence: CSVRSGTGGWEQYF.

This clone appeared once. The rearrangement links TRBV5-1 to TRBJ2-1; TRBD2 matches at 11 bases. This CDR3 comprises 15 residues. The germline V gene has CDR1 SGHRS and CDR2 YFSETQ. The ends lost 4 bases at V and 6 bases at J; junction bases unmatched: 6. The chain's CDR3 is CASSPTSGGRNEQFF. The CDR3 DNA follows: TGCGCCAGCAGCCCAACTAGCGGGGGCCGCAATGAGCAGTTCTTC.

The chain joins TRBV5-1 to TRBJ2-7; TRBD1 matches 7 bases. This CDR3 is built from 14 residues. V lost 6 bases and J lost 4; bases outside the gene matches: 10. Germline lookup yields CDR1 SGHRS and CDR2 YFSETQ. The CDR3 DNA is TGCGCCAGCACTTCGACGGACAGGTTTTACGAGCAGTACTTC. This encodes CASTSTDRFYEQYF.

The rearrangement uses TRBV29-1 and TRBJ2-6; the D gene is possibly TRBD2 (5 bases). Germline V gives CDR1 SQVTM, CDR2 ANQGSEA. The CDR3 loop spans 14 amino acids. Trimming cost V 7 bases and J 2 bases, with 12 bases left between them. CDR3: CSATDGAGANVLTF. The CDR3, as DNA: TGCAGCGCCACAGACGGGGCTGGGGCCAACGTCCTGACTTTC.

The chain employs TRBV4-1 and TRBJ1-1; D is uncertain. The ends were cut back, 4 bases at V and 2 bases at J, with 11 bases in the middle. Germline CDR1 and CDR2: MGHRA and YSYEKL. The CDR3 runs to 14 residues. CDR3 in amino acids: CASSLGLPNTEAFF. For the CDR3, the DNA is TGCGCCAGCAGCCTTGGACTGCCTAACACTGAAGCTTTCTTT.

This clone has only one observation. The CDR3 loop reads CASSNPQGTTDTQYF. DNA for the CDR3: TGTGCCAGCAGTAACCCTCAGGGGACCACAGATACGCAGTATTTT. This chain joins TRBV7-3 and TRBJ2-3, with TRBD1 as a possible D gene (6 bases). There are 15 residues in the CDR3. The V and J ends lost 6 bases and 2 bases respectively, with 15 bases between them. In germline, CDR1 is SGHTA, CDR2 FQGTGA.

The J gene is TRBJ1-4, the V gene TRBV11-3; 8 positions match TRBD1. The junction had 1 base not matched to a gene; V was cut back by 5 bases and J by 2 bases. Germline CDR1 is SGHNT and CDR2 is YENEEA. The CDR3 contains 14 residues. CDR3 nucleotide sequence: TGTGCCAGCAGCAACAGGGGGACTAATGAAAAACTGTTTTTT. This translates into CASSNRGTNEKLFF.

V is TRBV28 and J is TRBJ2-3, with TRBD1 matching 7 bases. V lost 7 bases and J lost 1; bases outside the gene matches: 8. Germline assignment: CDR1 MDHEN and CDR2 SYDVKM. The CDR3 contains 15 residues. The CDR3 region has the DNA TGTGCCAGCATTCGGTATCAGGGGGGCACAGATACGCAGTATTTT. It codes for CASIRYQGGTDTQYF.

J is TRBJ1-5 and V is TRBV5-1, with D possibly being TRBD1 (5 bases). V was pared by 4 bases and J by 4 bases, with 12 bases between. CDR1 and CDR2 (germline): SGHRS, YFSETQ. The CDR3 is 14 residues long. DNA of the CDR3: TGCGCCAGCAGCCCCACAGGATTGAATCAGCCCCAGCATTTT. Protein sequence: CASSPTGLNQPQHF.